Presented here are 12 T cell receptor beta chains from one specimen sequenced in a study of blood T cells in healthy people across ages. Combining a sample-barcoded 5' primer with a J-beta primer mix, a second PCR ran for 7 to 11 cycles. TCRdb re-analysed the 5' RACE reads in MiXCR, keeping a single row per CDR3 protein. The data show roughly 900,000 distinct CDR3 sequences, roughly 48% seen once. Sequencing was carried out using blood. These receptors all come from a man younger than 45 in good health.

The chain employs TRBV6-2 or TRBV6-3 and TRBJ2-7; 9 nucleotides align to TRBD1. The J segment lost 2 bases and the V segment lost 5 bases, leaving 7 bases of the junction unmatched. Germline V lookup: CDR1 MNHEY, CDR2 SVGEGT. The CDR3 has 15 residues. CDR3: CASSALGQGTYEQYF. CDR3 nucleotide sequence: TGTGCCAGCAGTGCCCTGGGACAGGGAACCTACGAGCAGTACTTC.

The gene calls are TRBV2 and TRBJ2-3; TRBD2 matches at 9 bases. The CDR3 length is 15 residues. V lost 5 bases to trimming and J lost 6 bases; unmatched junction nucleotides: 9. Germline CDR1 SNHLY, CDR2 FYNNEI. CDR3 sequence: CASSWGGGGSDTQYF. The CDR3 DNA reads TGTGCCAGCAGTTGGGGCGGGGGGGGTTCCGATACGCAGTATTTT.

This clonotype was found a few times. The J gene is TRBJ2-7, the V gene TRBV20-1; 8 bases map to TRBD1. V dropped 0 bases and J dropped 4; count of bases not matched to a gene: 5. This CDR3 region has 14 residues. The germline V gene has CDR1 DFQATT and CDR2 SNEGSKA (reference sequence). DNA for the CDR3: TGCAGTGCTAGAGACCCGACAGGGGTGTACGAGCAGTACTTC. It specifies CSARDPTGVYEQYF.

This clonotype was seen many times. The rearrangement joins TRBV27 to TRBJ2-7; D ambiguous. The germline V gene has CDR1 MNHEY and CDR2 SMNVEV (reference sequence). Trimming shortened V by 2 bases and J by 2 bases, and 7 bases separated the two germline ends. The CDR3 consists of 13 residues. The CDR3 region has the DNA TGTGCCAGCAGTTTAGGCAGGACCTACGAGCAGTACTTC. This codes for CASSLGRTYEQYF.

V gene TRBV4-2 combines with J gene TRBJ2-5; D gene ambiguous. The V gene lost 1 base and the J gene lost 5 bases, with 8 bases spanning the gap. The germline gives CDR1 LGHNA, CDR2 YNFKEQ. This CDR3 region has 13 residues. The CDR3 DNA reads as TGTGCCAGCAGCCAAGTGCCGCGGGAGACCCAGTACTTC. This encodes CASSQVPRETQYF.

This chain links TRBV20-1 with TRBJ2-3, with D perhaps TRBD1 (6 bases). V lost 0 bases to trimming and J lost 0 bases, with 19 bases between them. Germline CDR1 DFQATT, CDR2 SNEGSKA (reference sequence). The CDR3 loop spans 18 amino acids. The CDR3 coding sequence is TGCAGTGCTAGAGATTTATGGGCGCTTCAGGGGAGCACAGATACGCAGTATTTT. Protein: CSARDLWALQGSTDTQYF.

The CDR3 sequence is CATGGEPDTQYF. CDR3 DNA sequence: TGTGCCACAGGAGGGGAACCAGATACGCAGTATTTT. The rearrangement uses TRBV10-3 and TRBJ2-3, with D possibly being TRBD2 (6 bases). V was trimmed by 10 bases and J by 4 bases, leaving 12 bases between them. Germline V CDR1 and CDR2: ENHRY, SYGVKD. The CDR3 extends over 12 amino acids.

This chain links TRBV7-9 with TRBJ1-5, with unresolved D. Germline loops: CDR1 SEHNR, CDR2 FQNEAQ (reference sequence). V lost 6 bases to trimming and J lost 4 bases, with 13 bases between them. The CDR3 sequence is 14 residues long. The CDR3: CASSTPGPNQPQHF. DNA of the CDR3: TGTGCCAGCAGTACCCCCGGGCCTAATCAGCCCCAGCATTTT.

The chain combines TRBV11-3 with TRBJ2-3; D might be TRBD1 or TRBD2, each matching 5 bases. Germline values: CDR1 SGHNT, CDR2 YENEEA. V was shortened by 4 bases and J by 2 bases, with 16 bases between the two germline ends. The CDR3 spans 16 residues. In DNA, the CDR3 is TGTGCCAGCAGCTCTAGAGGGACCGTAAACACAGATACGCAGTATTTT. Translated: CASSSRGTVNTDTQYF.

CDR3 nucleotides: TGTGCCAGCAGCCAAGATAAGACTGGCTACAATGAGCAGTTCTTC. Its translation: CASSQDKTGYNEQFF. The rearrangement uses TRBV4-2 and TRBJ2-1; D not certain. V dropped 0 bases and J dropped 3 bases, with 9 bases sitting between them. The CDR3 covers 15 residues. Germline loops: CDR1 LGHNA, CDR2 YNFKEQ.

This clonotype was observed a handful of times. The V gene is TRBV4-2, the J gene TRBJ1-6, with D perhaps TRBD1 (6 bases). Between the trimmed V and J ends, which lost 1 base and 10 bases, there was a span of 14 bases. The CDR3 has 15 amino acids. Per germline, CDR1 LGHNA and CDR2 YNFKEQ. The DNA of the CDR3 is TGTGCCAGCAGCCAAGTAGGACAGTCTGTCTCACCCCTCCACTTT. Amino acids: CASSQVGQSVSPLHF.

This chain connects TRBV6-1 to TRBJ2-7; TRBD2 matches 10 bases. There are 15 residues in the CDR3. Germline V lookup: CDR1 MNHNS, CDR2 SASEGT. V shed 3 bases, J shed 1 base, and the junction held 3 bases outside the gene matches. DNA for the CDR3: TGTGCCAGCAGTGAGGAGCGGGAGGGATCCTACGAGCAGTACTTC. As protein: CASSEEREGSYEQYF.